These T cell receptor beta chains were read from a single sample in a study of identical twins. TCRdb re-called the 5' RACE reads with MiXCR, one entry per CDR3 protein. The sample carries 300,000 to 400,000 distinct CDR3 sequences, around an eighth recorded once. This sample also belongs to another study, concerning yellow fever vaccine responses in identical twins.

Source material: CD8+ T cells sorted from blood. These receptor sequences come from a woman aged 18-29 years in good health. CDR3s leave out the opening cysteine and the closing phenylalanine or tryptophan. Fields, in order: V gene, J gene, clone size, CDR3 protein. Where a row states a size, it is once, few, many or the class of an expanded clone; other rows omit it.

>TRBV9|TRBJ2-7|few
ASSKREYGLAASYEQY
>TRBV2|TRBJ1-2|few
ARPPRQGISYGYT
>TRBV4-2|TRBJ2-1|few
ASSQEAGAPYNEQF
>TRBV2|TRBJ1-4|NA
ASSVDRGGTLTNEKLF
>TRBV5-6|TRBJ2-7|NA
ASSFTSFEQY
>TRBV15|TRBJ2-2|many
ATSRDGIGIDTGELF
>TRBV20-1|TRBJ2-2|many
SAQGANTGELF
>TRBV3-1|TRBJ2-7|NA
ASSQEGGGYEQY
>TRBV12-3/TRBV12-4|TRBJ2-7|few
ASSPGGAPGEQY
>TRBV21-1|TRBJ2-2|many
ASSIAGGRSGELF
>TRBV12-3/TRBV12-4|TRBJ2-5|NA
ASSFQVYQETQY
>TRBV7-6|TRBJ2-7|NA
ASSQLDRKGDEQY
>TRBV7-9|TRBJ1-2|NA
ASRGVSGVGYT
>TRBV15|TRBJ1-5|many
ATSWDHLENQPQH
>TRBV4-2|TRBJ2-3|NA
ASSPRDTTFSSTDTQY
>TRBV2|TRBJ2-1|few
ASAPAGGPYNEQF
>TRBV20-1|TRBJ2-7|few
SVGPLRDEQY
>TRBV28|TRBJ2-3|once
ASTQTVTDTQY
>TRBV4-1|TRBJ2-7|NA
ASSQAGDYEQY
>TRBV5-1|TRBJ2-7|few
ASSVGMGARVDEQY
>TRBV2|TRBJ2-1|few
ASSEYEQF
>TRBV12-3/TRBV12-4|TRBJ2-2|few
ASSLSGWYTGELF
>TRBV5-5|TRBJ2-3|few
ASDRLAGGQYSTDTQY
>TRBV9|TRBJ1-2|few
ASSGTGSSDYGYT
>TRBV12-3/TRBV12-4|TRBJ1-5|many
ASSSDNQPQH
>TRBV4-1|TRBJ1-6|few
ASSHALLGASYNSPLH
>TRBV28|TRBJ2-1|NA
ASSFGNYEQF
>TRBV4-1|TRBJ2-7|NA
ASSHGQSLGYEQY
>TRBV14|TRBJ2-7|NA
ASNLAGGSSEQY
>TRBV6-1|TRBJ1-5|few
ASKGGSRQPQH
>TRBV28|TRBJ2-3|few
ASSQSKGRTDTQY